This entry concerns a single T cell receptor beta chain. The germline V gene has CDR1 SEHNR and CDR2 FQNEAQ (reference sequence). This CDR3 comprises 16 residues. The V gene lost 6 bases and the J gene lost 7 bases, with 22 bases spanning the gap. This sample was included in a study of technical replicates of blood from a handful of donors. The method was immunoSEQ multiplex PCR; TCRdb's version includes in-frame clones alone and lacks a portion of them. The top ten hold about 3.7% of the sample, which has 55,000 to 75,000 clones, roughly 89% seen once. The sequencing input was PBMCs. The clonotype comes from a human donor in good health. Some clones in this sample may be carry-over from other donors' samples. The chain is built from TRBV7-9 and TRBJ2-1; D perhaps matches TRBD1 (5 bases). This CDR3 reads CASRKIQVLETNEQFF. The CDR3 DNA reads as TGTGCCAGCAGGAAAATACAGGTGCTCGAGACAAATGAGCAGTTCTTC.